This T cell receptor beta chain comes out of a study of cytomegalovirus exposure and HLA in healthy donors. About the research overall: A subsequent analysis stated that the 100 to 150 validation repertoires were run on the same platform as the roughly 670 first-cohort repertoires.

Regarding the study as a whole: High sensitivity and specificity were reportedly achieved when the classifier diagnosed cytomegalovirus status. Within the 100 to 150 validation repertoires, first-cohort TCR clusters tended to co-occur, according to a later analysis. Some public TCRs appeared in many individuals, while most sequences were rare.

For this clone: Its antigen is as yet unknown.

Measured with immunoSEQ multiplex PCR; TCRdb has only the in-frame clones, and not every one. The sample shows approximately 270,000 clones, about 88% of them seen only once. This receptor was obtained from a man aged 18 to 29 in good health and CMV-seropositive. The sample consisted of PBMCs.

The CDR3 bases are TGTGCCAGCAGTTTGGGGGGGAGCTGTGAGCAGTTCTTC. The encoded protein is CASSLGGSCEQFF. The chain joins TRBV28 to TRBJ2-1, with 7 bases matching TRBD2. Germline V gene data show CDR1 as MDHEN and CDR2 as SYDVKM. Unmatched junction bases numbered 5, after V lost 3 bases and J lost 9 bases. CDR3 length: 13 residues.